A selection of T cell receptor beta chains follows, all from one sample in a study of regulatory T cells in long-lasting Graves disease. TCRdb re-called the multiplex PCR reads through MiXCR, storing one row per CDR3 protein. The repertoire holds roughly 450,000 distinct CDR3 sequences, with about 20% as singletons. The sample in question was peripheral blood mononuclear cells (PBMCs), obtained when the disease was refractory, from a patient treated with antithyroid drugs. The receptors come from a female donor with Graves disease. CDR3s include the opening cysteine and the closing phenylalanine or tryptophan. D genes are given only for firm matches. Expanded clones are given a class, and other clones once, few, many or no size at all.

size: NA
V: TRBV6-2/TRBV6-3
J: TRBJ1-2
D: NA
CDR3: CASSSTGLHTF
DNA: TGTGCCAGCAGTTCGACAGGACTCCACACCTTC

size: many
V: TRBV6-5
J: TRBJ2-2
D: TRBD1
CDR3: CASSYSTGQGYTGELFF
DNA: TGTGCCAGCAGTTACTCGACGGGACAGGGTTACACCGGGGAGCTGTTTTTT

size: NA
V: TRBV3-2
J: TRBJ1-5
D: NA
CDR3: CASSPAATLSNQPQHF
DNA: TGTGCCAGCTCCCCGGCAGCCACCTTGAGCAATCAGCCCCAGCATTTT

size: few
V: TRBV6-5
J: TRBJ1-2
D: NA
CDR3: CASSYNRVPNYGYTF
DNA: TGTGCCAGCAGTTACAACAGGGTCCCAAACTATGGCTACACCTTC

size: NA
V: TRBV28
J: TRBJ2-7
D: TRBD1
CDR3: CASSLARQGEDF
DNA: TGTGCCAGCAGTCTCGCCAGACAGGGGGAGGACTTC

size: many
V: TRBV7-2
J: TRBJ2-5
D: NA
CDR3: CASSLGQRQETQYF
DNA: TGTGCCAGCAGCCTAGGACAGAGACAAGAGACCCAGTACTTC

size: NA
V: TRBV13
J: TRBJ2-2
D: NA
CDR3: CASRRRILGPGELFF
DNA: TGTGCCAGCAGGCGTCGGATCTTAGGACCCGGGGAGCTGTTTTTT

size: many
V: TRBV2
J: TRBJ1-1
D: NA
CDR3: CASSNLSGDTEAFF
DNA: TGTGCCAGCAGCAACCTCTCGGGGGACACTGAAGCTTTCTTT

size: NA
V: TRBV13
J: TRBJ1-1
D: NA
CDR3: CASSQSGILNTEAFF
DNA: TGTGCCAGCAGCCAATCTGGGATCTTGAACACTGAAGCTTTCTTT

size: NA
V: TRBV24-1
J: TRBJ1-2
D: NA
CDR3: CATSDLWGQPKGRTLNYGYTF
DNA: TGTGCCACCAGTGATTTATGGGGCCAACCGAAGGGACGGACCCTTAACTATGGCTACACCTTC

size: NA
V: TRBV30
J: TRBJ2-5
D: NA
CDR3: CAWSPGLLMGGQETQYF
DNA: TGTGCCTGGAGTCCGGGACTCCTAATGGGTGGGCAAGAGACCCAGTACTTC

size: many
V: TRBV12-3/TRBV12-4
J: TRBJ1-4
D: NA
CDR3: CASSRLNEKLFF
DNA: TGTGCCAGCAGCCGTCTTAATGAAAAACTGTTTTTT

size: NA
V: TRBV4-2
J: TRBJ2-1
D: TRBD2
CDR3: CASSQGAGGHNEQFF
DNA: TGTGCCAGCAGCCAAGGGGCGGGGGGCCACAATGAGCAGTTCTTC

size: few
V: TRBV20-1
J: TRBJ2-3
D: NA
CDR3: CSARTQGDTQYF
DNA: TGCAGTGCTAGGACACAGGGAGATACGCAGTATTTT

size: NA
V: TRBV7-2
J: TRBJ2-5
D: NA
CDR3: CASIPGTLQETQYF
DNA: TGTGCCAGCATCCCCGGGACACTTCAAGAGACCCAGTACTTC

size: few
V: TRBV19
J: TRBJ1-1
D: NA
CDR3: CASSIGAQNTEAFF
DNA: TGTGCCAGTAGTATAGGGGCCCAAAACACTGAAGCTTTCTTT

size: once
V: TRBV10-3
J: TRBJ2-7
D: TRBD1
CDR3: CAISEQTGVQQYF
DNA: TGTGCCATCAGTGAACAGACAGGGGTGCAACAGTACTTC

size: few
V: TRBV5-6
J: TRBJ2-4
D: NA
CDR3: CASSSQAGVIQYF
DNA: TGTGCCAGCAGCTCCCAGGCAGGCGTCATTCAGTACTTC

size: many
V: TRBV2
J: TRBJ1-2
D: TRBD1
CDR3: CASTRTGGNYGYTF
DNA: TGTGCCAGCACCCGGACAGGGGGTAACTATGGCTACACCTTC

size: many
V: TRBV12-3/TRBV12-4
J: TRBJ2-5
D: NA
CDR3: CASSHEETQYF
DNA: TGTGCCAGCAGTCACGAAGAGACCCAGTACTTC

size: many
V: TRBV19
J: TRBJ1-2
D: TRBD1
CDR3: CASIGSWTGANYGYTF
DNA: TGTGCCAGTATCGGCAGTTGGACAGGGGCCAACTATGGCTACACCTTC

size: NA
V: TRBV28
J: TRBJ2-7
D: NA
CDR3: CANSSPEGSTYEQYF
DNA: TGTGCCAACAGTTCCCCAGAGGGATCCACCTACGAGCAGTACTTC

size: few
V: TRBV28
J: TRBJ2-1
D: TRBD2
CDR3: CASRALAGGPGNEQFF
DNA: TGTGCCAGCAGGGCACTAGCGGGAGGGCCTGGGAATGAGCAGTTCTTC

size: NA
V: TRBV6-1
J: TRBJ1-2
D: NA
CDR3: CASITPGFGGYTF
DNA: TGTGCCAGCATCACCCCTGGGTTTGGAGGCTACACCTTC

size: few
V: TRBV13
J: TRBJ1-1
D: TRBD1
CDR3: CASSSGQDEAFF
DNA: TGTGCCAGCAGCTCCGGACAGGACGAAGCTTTCTTT

size: many
V: TRBV19
J: TRBJ2-6
D: TRBD1
CDR3: CASTYDRGSSGANVLTF
DNA: TGTGCCAGTACTTATGACAGGGGGTCCTCTGGGGCCAACGTCCTGACTTTC

size: many
V: TRBV6-1
J: TRBJ1-1
D: TRBD1
CDR3: CASSALRQGKNTEAFF
DNA: TGTGCCAGCAGTGCCCTTCGACAGGGGAAGAACACTGAAGCTTTCTTT

size: NA
V: TRBV24-1
J: TRBJ2-7
D: TRBD2
CDR3: CATSEASGAHEQYF
DNA: TGTGCCACCAGTGAGGCTAGCGGGGCGCACGAGCAGTACTTC

size: many
V: TRBV20-1
J: TRBJ2-5
D: TRBD1
CDR3: CSEAGQGEETQYF
DNA: TGCAGTGAGGCTGGGCAGGGGGAAGAGACCCAGTACTTC

size: many
V: TRBV7-2
J: TRBJ2-7
D: NA
CDR3: CASSLNQYEQYF
DNA: TGTGCCAGCAGCTTAAACCAATACGAGCAGTACTTC

size: NA
V: TRBV7-2
J: TRBJ1-4
D: NA
CDR3: CATHSQIRASTNEKLFF
DNA: TGTGCCACCCATTCGCAAATCCGCGCCTCAACTAATGAAAAACTGTTTTTT

size: few
V: TRBV20-1
J: TRBJ1-5
D: NA
CDR3: CSARTQAANQPQHF
DNA: TGCAGTGCTAGAACCCAGGCGGCAAATCAGCCCCAGCATTTT

size: NA
V: TRBV30
J: TRBJ1-6
D: TRBD1
CDR3: CAWSDGTETGYSPLHF
DNA: TGTGCCTGGAGTGACGGGACAGAAACGGGGTATTCACCCCTCCACTTT

size: few
V: TRBV29-1
J: TRBJ1-3
D: NA
CDR3: CSVETSGNTIYF
DNA: TGCAGCGTTGAGACCTCGGGAAACACCATATATTTT

size: NA
V: TRBV20-1
J: TRBJ2-3
D: NA
CDR3: CSARIRFRDTQYF
DNA: TGCAGTGCTAGAATAAGATTCCGAGATACGCAGTATTTT

size: NA
V: TRBV19
J: TRBJ2-7
D: NA
CDR3: CASKQDPSSYEQYF
DNA: TGTGCCAGTAAACAGGACCCGAGCTCCTACGAGCAGTACTTC

size: few
V: TRBV7-2
J: TRBJ1-6
D: NA
CDR3: CASSSPRALNLNSPLHF
DNA: TGTGCCAGCAGCAGCCCCAGGGCCCTTAATCTCAATTCACCCCTCCACTTT

size: many
V: TRBV6-1
J: TRBJ2-7
D: NA
CDR3: CASSEISSRGEQYF
DNA: TGTGCCAGCAGTGAAATCAGTTCCCGAGGCGAGCAGTACTTC

size: many
V: TRBV11-2
J: TRBJ1-2
D: NA
CDR3: CASSRISNYGYTF
DNA: TGTGCCAGCAGCCGAATCTCTAACTATGGCTACACCTTC

size: NA
V: TRBV6-5
J: TRBJ2-2
D: NA
CDR3: CASRGVDSSAGELFF
DNA: TGTGCCAGCAGGGGGGTTGATAGTTCGGCCGGGGAGCTGTTTTTT

size: few
V: TRBV12-3/TRBV12-4
J: TRBJ1-1
D: NA
CDR3: CASSYRAFVAEAFF
DNA: TGTGCCAGCAGCTACAGGGCTTTTGTAGCTGAAGCTTTCTTT